This is a list of T cell receptor beta chains from one sample in a study of Graves' ophthalmopathy and Graves' hyperthyroidism. TCRdb analysed the multiplex PCR reads with MiXCR anew, one entry per CDR3 protein. The sample includes hundreds of thousands of distinct CDR3 sequences, about 20% of them seen just once. The sequencing input was peripheral blood. These receptors all come from a woman aged 18-29 years with stable Graves' hyperthyroidism. Some clones in this sample may be carry-over from other donors' samples. CDR3s include the opening cysteine and the closing phenylalanine or tryptophan. The order of the fields is D gene, J gene, clone size, V gene, CDR3 DNA, CDR3 protein. A D gene is named only where the DNA matches it firmly. The listing skips clone size in some rows; elsewhere it reads once, few, many or a size class.

>TRBD1|TRBJ2-7|NA|TRBV6-1
TGTGCCAGCAGTGAAAGACAGGGGCAGTACTACGAGCAGTACTTC
CASSERQGQYYEQYF
>TRBD1|TRBJ1-5|NA|TRBV15
TGTGCCACCAGCAGGGTCAAAGGGGGCTTTTTTCAGCCCCAGCATTTT
CATSRVKGGFFQPQHF
>NA|TRBJ1-1|few|TRBV20-1
TGCAGTGCTAGGCGATCGGGGGGGGCTTTCTTT
CSARRSGGAFF
>NA|TRBJ1-5|few|TRBV29-1
TGCAGCGTTGAAGAAGAGGGGGGGCCCCAGCATTTT
CSVEEEGGPQHF
>NA|TRBJ2-5|many|TRBV11-2
TGTGCCAGCAGCCCAGCCTACAGAACCCAAGAGACCCAGTACTTC
CASSPAYRTQETQYF
>NA|TRBJ1-1|many|TRBV6-5
TGTGCCAGCAGTACTCACAGGATGAACACTGAAGCTTTCTTT
CASSTHRMNTEAFF
>NA|TRBJ2-5|many|TRBV20-1
TGCAGTGCTCTTCTAGCGAGAGAGACCCAGTACTTC
CSALLARETQYF
>NA|TRBJ1-1|many|TRBV29-1
TGCAGCGTCCGCCAGGAAGGCTTGGAAGCTTTCTTT
CSVRQEGLEAFF
>NA|TRBJ2-7|many|TRBV6-1
TGTGCCAGCAGAAGACAAACCGCAAACTACGAGCAGTACTTC
CASRRQTANYEQYF
>TRBD1|TRBJ1-6|few|TRBV5-1
TGCGCCAGCAGCCTTAGACAGGGGGATAATTCACCCCTCCACTTT
CASSLRQGDNSPLHF
>NA|TRBJ2-5|NA|TRBV5-1
TGCGCCAGCAGCTTGGCGGGACCTCCGGAGACCCAGTACTTC
CASSLAGPPETQYF
>TRBD1|TRBJ1-1|many|TRBV7-9
TGTGCCAGCAGCCCTACGACAGGGATGAACACTGAAGCTTTCTTT
CASSPTTGMNTEAFF
>NA|TRBJ2-5|NA|TRBV12-3/TRBV12-4
TGTGCCAGCAGTTACTCTGCCAGGATCGGGCAGACCCAGTACTTC
CASSYSARIGQTQYF
>NA|TRBJ2-2|many|TRBV6-1
TGTGCCAGCTATCGGGGGGCGCGAATTAACACCGGGGAGCTGTTTTTT
CASYRGARINTGELFF
>NA|TRBJ2-6|NA|TRBV6-1
TGTGCCAGCAACGCTTACTCTGGGGCCAACGTCCTGACTTTC
CASNAYSGANVLTF
>NA|TRBJ1-2|few|TRBV12-3/TRBV12-4
TGTGCCAGCAGTTCCGGAGCGGGCCCAGAGGGCTACACCTTC
CASSSGAGPEGYTF